This TCR beta chain was found in a study of blood T cells in healthy people across ages. This clonotype has just a few counts. Its target is not known. Together with a sample-barcoded 5' primer, a J-beta primer mix was included in a second PCR lasting about 7 to 11 cycles. MiXCR was run by TCRdb on the 5' RACE reads, yielding one entry per CDR3 protein. The sample includes approximately 2,000,000 distinct CDR3 sequences, around 42% of them seen just once. In germline, CDR1 is LGHDT, CDR2 YNNKEL (reference sequence). V shed 3 bases and J shed 5 bases, with 13 bases lying between them. CDR3 length equals 14 residues. Sample donors were healthy Caucasian individuals that came from Russia, aged roughly 6 to 100. Each sample gave at least 6 million isolated PBMCs. Study-level findings and limits: Per million T cells, the diversity of TCR beta decreased roughly linearly as age advanced. Unknown donor CMV status possibly confounded expanded clonotype changes.

The chain carries TRBV3-1 and TRBJ2-5; no clear D gene. The clonotype originates from a human donor in good health. Sequencing used blood. DNA for the CDR3: TGTGCCAGCAGCCACAGCCCCCGTCTGGAGACCCAGTACTTC. This sequence encodes CASSHSPRLETQYF.